Shown below are 18 T cell receptor beta chains from a single sample sequenced in a study of technical replicates of blood from several donors. The assay was immunoSEQ multiplex PCR, and TCRdb's table has in-frame clones only and misses some. The sample carries about 73,000 clones, 93% recorded once. The specimen sequenced was T cells isolated from PBMCs. The receptors here all came from a human donor in good health.

This sequence joins TRBV7-2 and TRBJ2-7; D is unclear. Trimming took 5 bases from V and 3 from J, leaving 14 bases between them. CDR3 size: 14 residues. Germline V gene sequence: CDR1 SGHTA, CDR2 FQGNSA. This CDR3 is CASSQLLPHYEQYF. The CDR3 nucleotides read TGTGCCAGCAGCCAACTCTTGCCCCACTACGAGCAGTACTTC. Looking up the rest from reference TRBV7-2 and TRBJ2-7 gives the full variable domain: GAGVSQSPSNKVTEKGKDVELRCDPISGHTALYWYRQSLGQGLEFLIYFQGNSAPDKSGLPSDRFSAERTGGSVSTLTIQRTQQEDSAVYLCASSQLLPHYEQYFGPGTRLTVT.

This chain uses TRBV28 with TRBJ2-1, with D maybe TRBD2 (5 bases). V was trimmed by 8 bases and J by 4 bases, leaving 24 bases between them. This CDR3 is built from 17 residues. Germline CDR1 is MDHEN and CDR2 is SYDVKM. CDR3 DNA sequence: TGTGCCAGCCGAGGGCCGGGCTGGAGGCCTACATACAATGAGCAGTTCTTC. The encoded protein is CASRGPGWRPTYNEQFF.

This clone was detected only a few times. The rearrangement links TRBV19 to TRBJ2-7; 11 nucleotides align to TRBD1. The V and J ends lost 6 bases and 3 bases, in that order; junction bases with no gene match: 7. CDR3 length equals 15 residues. Germline lookup yields CDR1 LNHDA and CDR2 SQIVND (reference sequence). CDR3 in amino acids: CASSNAGTGGYEQYF. CDR3 in DNA: TGTGCCAGTAGCAATGCCGGGACAGGGGGCTACGAGCAGTACTTC.

The chain is built from TRBV14 and TRBJ1-2; D call uncertain. The CDR3 is made up of 14 amino acids. Germline V gives CDR1 SGHDN, CDR2 FVKESK. Between the trimmed V and J ends, which lost 4 bases and 3 bases, there was a span of 12 bases. CDR3 coding DNA: TGTGCCAGCAGCCCCAGCGGGAGTGACTATGGCTACACCTTC. Encoded protein: CASSPSGSDYGYTF.

This chain connects TRBV7-9 to TRBJ2-7; D might be TRBD1 (5 bases). The germline V and J ends were trimmed by 4 bases and 6 bases, with 10 bases remaining between them. Germline V gene data show CDR1 as SEHNR and CDR2 as FQNEAQ (reference sequence). The CDR3 sequence is 12 residues long. The CDR3 sequence is CASSWGTGEQYF. For the CDR3, the DNA is TGTGCCAGCAGCTGGGGAACAGGCGAGCAGTACTTC.

The chain couples TRBV11-3 to TRBJ2-2; 7 positions match TRBD1. The CDR3 runs to 16 residues. The junction had 5 bases not matched to a gene; V was cut back by 4 bases and J by 0 bases. Germline lookup yields CDR1 SGHNT and CDR2 YENEEA. CDR3 DNA sequence: TGTGCCAGCAGCTCGTCCGGGACAGCGAACACCGGGGAGCTGTTTTTT. Protein: CASSSSGTANTGELFF.

The rearrangement links TRBV6-6 to TRBJ2-3; D unclear. The CDR3 contains 13 residues. The germline V gene has CDR1 MNHNY and CDR2 SVGAGI (reference sequence). Trimming removed 4 bases from V and 6 bases from J, with 11 bases in between. The CDR3 loop reads CASSFSNTDTQYF. CDR3 sequence (DNA): TGTGCCAGCAGTTTTTCAAACACGGATACGCAGTATTTT.

The V gene is TRBV5-1, the J gene TRBJ2-5; 7 positions match TRBD1. Losses at the gene ends were 3 bases for V and 1 base for J; bases not matched to a gene: 6. CDR3 length: 15 amino acids. Germline V gives CDR1 SGHRS, CDR2 YFSETQ. Here the CDR3 DNA reads TGCGCCAGCAGCTCAGGACAGGCAGGCCAAGAGACCCAGTACTTC. Translation: CASSSGQAGQETQYF. Variable domain in full (rest from reference TRBV5-1 and TRBJ2-5): KAGVTQTPRYLIKTRGQQVTLSCSPISGHRSVSWYQQTPGQGLQFLFEYFSETQRNKGNFPGRFSGRQFSNSRSEMNVSTLELGDSALYLCASSSGQAGQETQYFGPGTRLLVL.

This rearrangement joins TRBV30 to TRBJ2-6, with D hard to call. The V and J ends lost 5 bases and 0 bases respectively, with 11 bases between them. CDR1 is GTSNPN, CDR2 SVGIG, per germline (reference sequence). This CDR3 contains 15 residues. CDR3 nucleotide sequence: TGTGCCTGGGTTCGACTGGACTCTGGGGCCAACGTCCTGACTTTC. Protein sequence: CAWVRLDSGANVLTF.

V is TRBV7-6 and J is TRBJ2-1, with 9 bases aligning to TRBD2. The CDR3 contains 17 residues. From germline, CDR1 is SGHVS and CDR2 FNYEAQ. J lost 4 bases, V lost 8 bases, and 15 bases had no gene match. CDR3 in DNA: TGTGCCAGCTCTCGCGGGAGGGCCCACAGCCTATACAATGAGCAGTTCTTC. It yields the protein CASSRGRAHSLYNEQFF.

The V and J genes are TRBV21-1 and TRBJ2-7; TRBD1 was called by the table and not checked on the DNA. TRBV21-1 is annotated as a pseudogene. The CDR3 has 16 amino acids. CDR3 nucleotide sequence: TGTGCCAGCAGCAAATTGGGGGACAGTCCGTCCTACGAGCAGTACTTC. Amino acids: CASSKLGDSPSYEQYF.

V gene TRBV4-1 combines with J gene TRBJ2-5; 7 nucleotides agree with TRBD1. The V gene end was trimmed by 4 bases and the J gene end by 5 bases; junction bases not matched to a gene: 7. Germline values: CDR1 MGHRA, CDR2 YSYEKL. CDR3 length: 14 residues. DNA of the CDR3: TGCGCCAGCAGCCCCCCGGGACAGTTCGAGACCCAGTACTTC. It translates to CASSPPGQFETQYF.

The genes are TRBV27 and TRBJ1-2; the D gene is possibly TRBD1 (6 bases). V was clipped by 6 bases and J by 6 bases, with 8 bases between them. Germline CDR1 MNHEY, CDR2 SMNVEV (reference sequence). The CDR3 totals 11 residues. The CDR3, as DNA: TGTGCCAGCAGACAGGGAGATGGCTACACCTTC. This sequence encodes CASRQGDGYTF.

The J gene is TRBJ2-1, the V gene TRBV5-1, with 7 bases aligning to TRBD2. Germline V gene sequence: CDR1 SGHRS, CDR2 YFSETQ. J was trimmed by 0 bases and V by 1 base; bases with no gene match: 4. The CDR3 length is 16 residues. CDR3 region: CASSLRSSGSYNEQFF. CDR3 nucleotide sequence: TGCGCCAGCAGCTTGCGTTCTAGCGGCTCCTACAATGAGCAGTTCTTC.

The sample holds one count of this clone. The chain links TRBV27 to TRBJ1-2; TRBD1 matches 8 bases. V dropped 0 bases and J dropped 6; count of bases not matched to a gene: 0. Germline values: CDR1 MNHEY, CDR2 SMNVEV (reference sequence). This CDR3 has 13 amino acids. The CDR3 reads CASSLSGQDGYTF. CDR3 nucleotide sequence: TGTGCCAGCAGTTTATCGGGACAGGATGGCTACACCTTC.

The chain employs TRBV7-6 and TRBJ2-2; the match to TRBD2 covers 12 bases. The CDR3 length is 18 residues. V shed 2 bases and J 6 bases; nucleotides not matched to a gene: 10. CDR1 and CDR2 from the germline V gene are SGHVS and FNYEAQ. CDR3 sequence reads: CASSLMASGGGPAGELFF. The CDR3 region has the DNA TGTGCCAGCAGCTTAATGGCTAGCGGGGGGGGTCCCGCCGGGGAGCTGTTTTTT.

This rearrangement joins TRBV29-1 to TRBJ2-3; possibly TRBD2 for D (6 bases). The CDR3 loop spans 14 amino acids. Germline V gene sequence: CDR1 SQVTM, CDR2 ANQGSEA. Trimming shortened V by 5 bases and J by 4 bases, and 16 bases separated the two germline ends. This CDR3 is CSVIGRRVADTQYF. The CDR3 nucleotides are TGCAGCGTTATCGGGAGAAGAGTCGCAGATACGCAGTATTTT.

The chain links TRBV5-1 to TRBJ2-1; TRBD1 aligns across 9 bases. V lost 2 bases, J lost 0 bases, and 15 bases stayed unmatched. Looked up from germline, CDR1 is SGHRS and CDR2 is YFSETQ. CDR3 length: 20 residues. CDR3 DNA sequence: TGCGCCAGCAGCTTTACGGGACAGGGCTTGTCGTCGAGCTCCTACAATGAGCAGTTCTTC. Its translation is CASSFTGQGLSSSSYNEQFF. Filled out from reference TRBV5-1 and TRBJ2-1, the complete variable domain reads KAGVTQTPRYLIKTRGQQVTLSCSPISGHRSVSWYQQTPGQGLQFLFEYFSETQRNKGNFPGRFSGRQFSNSRSEMNVSTLELGDSALYLCASSFTGQGLSSSSYNEQFFGPGTRLTVL.